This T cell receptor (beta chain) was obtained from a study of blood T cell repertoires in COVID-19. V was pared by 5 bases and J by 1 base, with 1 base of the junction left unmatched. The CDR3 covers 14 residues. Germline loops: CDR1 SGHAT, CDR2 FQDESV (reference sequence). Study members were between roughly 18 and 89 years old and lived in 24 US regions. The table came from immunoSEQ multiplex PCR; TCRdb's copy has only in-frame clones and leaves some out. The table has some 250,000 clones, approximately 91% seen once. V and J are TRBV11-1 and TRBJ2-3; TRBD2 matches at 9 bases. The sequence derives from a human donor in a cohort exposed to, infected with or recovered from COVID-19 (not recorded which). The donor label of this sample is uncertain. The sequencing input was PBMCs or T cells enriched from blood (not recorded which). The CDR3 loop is CASSRTSGTDTQYF. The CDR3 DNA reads TGTGCCAGCAGCCGGACTAGCGGCACAGATACGCAGTATTTT.